Sequencing of this TCR beta chain was carried out in a study of tumor-infiltrating lymphocytes in primary liver carcinoma. Germline DNA was also extracted, and blood RNA was taken from unsorted whole blood. Approximately 4.2 milliliters of peripheral blood were gathered ahead of the operation. Regarding the study as a whole: The use of bulk unsorted samples meant that CD4+ and CD8+ repertoires were not compared. Tumor-adjacent and tumor-blood pairs shared a smaller degree of overlap than tumor region pairs. The top-250-clone fraction was significantly higher in tumors than in blood (p = 0.039).

The sample holds many counts of this clonotype. What it recognizes is unknown. Per the germline V gene, CDR1 is MNHEY and CDR2 is SVGAGI. There are 17 residues in the CDR3. Trimming removed 6 bases from V and 2 bases from J; junction bases left unmatched: 8. A constant-region primer served to make TCR beta cDNA from about 490 ng total RNA. What produced the TCR beta libraries was three nested multiplex PCR rounds using slightly modified ARM-PCR. The first two PCR rounds used TRBV1-TRBV30 forward primers with a C-beta reverse primer, about 10 cycles each. TCRdb fed the multiplex PCR reads into MiXCR, producing one record per CDR3 protein. The data contain fewer than 350,000 distinct CDR3 sequences, 50% to 70% of them singletons.

This TCR was sampled from a man aged 40-50 years with primary liver carcinoma and hepatitis B virus infection. Sample: peripheral blood. This chain uses TRBV6-5 with TRBJ2-6; 9 bases are shared with TRBD2. The CDR3: CASRGVRLAAGANVLTF. The CDR3 DNA reads as TGTGCCAGCAGAGGTGTTAGACTAGCGGCTGGGGCCAACGTCCTGACTTTC.